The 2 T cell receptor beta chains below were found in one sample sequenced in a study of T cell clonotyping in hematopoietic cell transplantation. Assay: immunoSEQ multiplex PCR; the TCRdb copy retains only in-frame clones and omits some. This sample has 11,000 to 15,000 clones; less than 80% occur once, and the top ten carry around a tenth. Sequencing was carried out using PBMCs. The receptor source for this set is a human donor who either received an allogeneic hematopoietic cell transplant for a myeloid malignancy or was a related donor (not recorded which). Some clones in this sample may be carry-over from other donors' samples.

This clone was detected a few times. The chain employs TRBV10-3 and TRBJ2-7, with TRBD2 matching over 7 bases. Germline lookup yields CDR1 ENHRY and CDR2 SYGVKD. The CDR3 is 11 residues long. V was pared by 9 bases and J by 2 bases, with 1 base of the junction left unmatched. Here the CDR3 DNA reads TGTGCCATGGGGGGGGCCTACGAGCAGTACTTC. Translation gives CAMGGAYEQYF.

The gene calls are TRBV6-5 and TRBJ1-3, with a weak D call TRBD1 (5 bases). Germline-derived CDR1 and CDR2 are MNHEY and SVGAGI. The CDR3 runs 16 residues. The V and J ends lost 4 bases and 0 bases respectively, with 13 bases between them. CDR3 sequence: CASSLTWGASGNTIYF. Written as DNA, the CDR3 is TGTGCCAGCAGTTTGACATGGGGCGCCTCTGGAAACACCATATATTTT.